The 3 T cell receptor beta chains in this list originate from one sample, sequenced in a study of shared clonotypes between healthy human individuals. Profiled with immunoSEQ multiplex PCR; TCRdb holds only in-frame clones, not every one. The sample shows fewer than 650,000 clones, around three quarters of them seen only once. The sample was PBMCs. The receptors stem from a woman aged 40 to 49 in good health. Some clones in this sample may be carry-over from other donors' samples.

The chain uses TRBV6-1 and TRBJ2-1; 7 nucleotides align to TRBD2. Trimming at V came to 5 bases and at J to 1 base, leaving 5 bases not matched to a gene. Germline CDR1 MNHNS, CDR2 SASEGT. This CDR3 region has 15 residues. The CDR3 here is CASSSIAGSYNEQFF. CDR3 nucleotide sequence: TGTGCCAGCAGTTCCATAGCGGGTTCCTACAATGAGCAGTTCTTC.

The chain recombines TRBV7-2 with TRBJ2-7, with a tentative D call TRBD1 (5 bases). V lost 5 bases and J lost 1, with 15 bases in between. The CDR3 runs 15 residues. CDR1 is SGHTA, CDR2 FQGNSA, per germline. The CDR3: CASSLREELSYEQYF. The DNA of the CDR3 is TGTGCCAGCAGCCTCAGGGAAGAATTGTCCTACGAGCAGTACTTC.

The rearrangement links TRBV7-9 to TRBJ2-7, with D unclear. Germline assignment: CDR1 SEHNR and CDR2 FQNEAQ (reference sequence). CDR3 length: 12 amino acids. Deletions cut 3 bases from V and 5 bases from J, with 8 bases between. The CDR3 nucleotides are TGTGCCAGCAGCTTCGGTAGGGACGAGCAGTACTTC. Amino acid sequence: CASSFGRDEQYF.